This T cell receptor beta chain was recovered during a study of tumor-infiltrating lymphocytes in localized non-small cell lung cancer. Study-level findings and limits: TCR sequencing covered a subset of patients with enough tissue.

To note about this clone: The antigen is not known.

The ends were cut back, 5 bases at V and 7 bases at J, with 12 bases in the middle. CDR1 is MNHNY, CDR2 SVGAGI, per germline (reference sequence). The CDR3 extends over 14 amino acids. Measured with immunoSEQ multiplex PCR; TCRdb has only the in-frame clones, and not every one. The sample shows over 15,000 clones, 69% of them seen only once. The sample consisted of lung tumor tissue. This chain joins TRBV6-6 and TRBJ1-6; perhaps TRBD1 as D (6 bases). This receptor was taken from a human donor with non-small cell lung cancer. CDR3 in amino acids: CASSRQVYNSPLHF. The CDR3 region has the DNA TGTGCCAGCAGTCGACAGGTCTACAATTCACCCCTCCACTTT.